A single sample gave rise to the 20 T cell receptor beta chains below, sequenced in a study of tumor-infiltrating lymphocytes in primary liver carcinoma. A primer in the constant region served to generate TCR beta cDNA from 450 to 600 ng of total RNA. Libraries covering TCR beta were generated through three nested multiplex PCR rounds (using a slightly modified ARM-PCR). Both of the initial two PCR rounds ran for approximately 10 cycles and employed TRBV1-TRBV30 forward primers alongside a C-beta reverse primer. TCRdb reprocessed the multiplex PCR reads with MiXCR, giving one entry per CDR3 protein. The sample shows more than 95,000 distinct CDR3 sequences, 80% to 85% of them seen only once. Unsorted bulk tissue of roughly 19-30 mg yielded co-extracted RNA and DNA. The sample taken for sequencing was liver tumor tissue from sampling region 3. Subset defined: tumor region T3, left-lateral pole. Receptor source: a man between 35 and 55 years old with primary liver carcinoma and hepatitis B virus infection.

A single count supports this clonotype. Lacking the conserved final phenylalanine or tryptophan, this CDR3 likely reflects a read error. The gene calls are TRBV5-1 and TRBJ1-1; the D gene is possibly TRBD1 (5 bases). Germline V lookup: CDR1 SGHRS, CDR2 YFSETQ. The CDR3 is 14 residues long. In DNA, the CDR3 is TGCGCCAGCAGCTTGGAGACAGCGAACACCGAAGCTTTCCTT. Translated: CASSLETANTEAFL.

Note on this clonotype: Mismatch with germline at one junction end may stem from a read error. This chain uses TRBV2 with TRBJ2-5; 10 nucleotides align to TRBD2. The germline CDR1 and CDR2 sequences are SNHLY and FYNNEI. The CDR3 is 12 residues long. CDR3 protein: CASSEVGSGRAF. CDR3 DNA: TGTGCCAGCAGTGAAGTGGGCAGCGGGAGGGCTTTC.

A few counts support this clonotype. At one end, the junction sequence differs from germline, possibly due to a read error. This chain links TRBV4-1 with TRBJ2-7; D remains unclear. Germline V gene data show CDR1 as MGHRA and CDR2 as YSYEKL. CDR3 length: 15 residues. CDR3 coding DNA: TGCGCCAGCAACCAAGTCGGGTCCAACTCCTACGAGCAGTACTTC. It yields the protein CASNQVGSNSYEQYF.

With regard to this clonotype: The final CDR3 position lacks the conserved phenylalanine or tryptophan, pointing to a likely read error. The chain couples TRBV28 to TRBJ2-5; D is undetermined. CDR1 MDHEN and CDR2 SYDVKM come from the germline V gene. This CDR3 spans 13 amino acids. V was cut by 2 bases and J by 5 bases, with 9 bases left in between. This CDR3 is CASSLMVPETQYS. The CDR3 DNA reads TGTGCCAGCAGTTTAATGGTCCCGGAGACCCAGTACTCC.

In regard to this clonotype: At one of its ends the junction is not consistent with the germline gene, which may arise from a read error. This chain links TRBV29-1 with TRBJ1-4; 8 bases align to TRBD1. The length of the CDR3 is 14 residues. Germline V gene sequence: CDR1 SQVTM, CDR2 ANQGSEA. In DNA form, the CDR3 reads TGCAGTACTTCTGGACAGGGACTTTGTGAAAAATTGTTTTTT. Translated, it gives CSTSGQGLCEKLFF.

The chain combines TRBV12-3 or TRBV12-4 with TRBJ2-2, with TRBD1 as a possible D gene (7 bases). The CDR3 totals 14 residues. V was cut by 4 bases and J by 6 bases, with 12 bases left in between. CDR3 sequence reads: CASSWRGHAGELFF. Here the CDR3 DNA reads TGTGCCAGCAGTTGGAGGGGGCACGCCGGGGAGCTGTTTTTT.

Comment on this clonotype: A read error may explain this, as a much larger clone is one base away. The chain joins TRBV4-1 to TRBJ1-2; a weak D match, TRBD1 (6 bases). Trimming pared 4 bases from V and 7 bases from J, leaving 19 bases between. The CDR3 spans 15 residues. CDR1 MGHRA and CDR2 YSYEKL come from the germline V gene. The CDR3: CASSLADQGNGGYTF. CDR3 bases: TGCGCCAGCAGCCTCGCGGACCAGGGGAACGGTGGCTACACCTTC.

To note about this clonotype: Relative to the germline gene, one junction end is altered; a read error may explain this. CDR3 loop: CTSSYSGRFGEHYF. CDR3 coding DNA: TGTACCAGCAGTTACTCTGGCAGGTTCGGCGAGCATTACTTC. V is TRBV6-6 and J is TRBJ2-7; D is uncertain. This CDR3 contains 14 residues. Germline loops: CDR1 MNHNY, CDR2 SVGAGI (reference sequence).

In regard to this clonotype: Sequence at one end of the junction differs from germline and may be a read error. The DNA of the CDR3 is TGTGCCTGCATGAAACTAGCGGGAGGTGGCGAGCAATACTTC. It is translated as CACMKLAGGGEQYF. This chain uses TRBV6-5 with TRBJ2-7, with 12 bases lining up with TRBD2. Germline-derived CDR1 and CDR2 are MNHEY and SVGAGI. The length of the CDR3 is 14 residues.

The table lists this clonotype with a count of one. The junction and the germline gene differ at one end; a read error may be behind it. V gene TRBV7-8 combines with J gene TRBJ2-3; 10 bases match TRBD2. CDR3 length: 17 residues. Germline assignment: CDR1 SGHVS and CDR2 FQNEAQ. CDR3 region: CASSPWGLAILRDTQYF. For the CDR3, the DNA is TGTGCCAGCAGCCCGTGGGGACTAGCGATCCTCCGGGATACACAGTATTTT.

This clonotype was observed many times. The genes are TRBV30 and TRBJ2-7; 8 nucleotides match TRBD2. With V trimmed by 0 bases and J by 6 bases, 16 bases remained unmatched. The CDR3 has 17 residues. Germline loops: CDR1 GTSNPN, CDR2 SVGIG (reference sequence). The CDR3 nucleotides are TGTGCCTGGAGTGTAATACACGCGGGGGGCTACTACGGCGAGCAGTACTTC. Encoded protein: CAWSVIHAGGYYGEQYF.

The CDR3 coding sequence is TGTGCTAGCAGCCTGGGACAGTGGAGCACTGAAGCTTTCTTT. Translation gives CASSLGQWSTEAFF. This chain joins TRBV21-1 and TRBJ1-1; the table's TRBD1 call for D was not verified on the DNA. TRBV21-1 constitutes a pseudogene. The CDR3 covers 14 residues.

Notes on this clonotype: A junction end diverges from the germline sequence, so it may reflect a read error. The J gene is TRBJ2-7, the V gene TRBV5-4; maybe TRBD2 (6 bases). The CDR3 length is 13 residues. The germline gives CDR1 SGHNT, CDR2 YYREEE (reference sequence). CDR3 sequence: CAGSLGGTYEQYF. The CDR3 region has the DNA TGTGCCGGCAGTTTGGGGGGTACCTACGAGCAATACTTC.

Concerning this clonotype: The CDR3 carries no conserved terminal phenylalanine or tryptophan, so it likely arises from a read error. This sequence joins TRBV11-1 and TRBJ2-7, with D perhaps TRBD2 (6 bases). The V gene's germline CDR1 is SGHAT and CDR2 FQDESV (reference sequence). The CDR3 contains 13 residues. CDR3 protein: CASGGKRSYKQYL. In DNA, the CDR3 is TGTGCCAGCGGGGGGAAGCGATCCTACAAGCAGTACCTC.

The chain has TRBV10-3 and TRBJ2-1; TRBD2 matches at 7 bases. In germline, CDR1 is ENHRY, CDR2 SYGVKD. The junction had 18 bases not matched to a gene; V was cut back by 11 bases and J by 8 bases. This CDR3 region has 15 residues. The CDR3: CALATIVGGSDEQFF. As DNA, the CDR3 is TGTGCCTTAGCCACTATAGTGGGAGGGTCGGATGAGCAGTTCTTC.

To note about this clonotype: A read error may account for a junction end that differs from germline. The chain links TRBV12-5 to TRBJ1-1, with a possible D match to TRBD1 (6 bases). The CDR3 loop spans 17 amino acids. Germline V CDR1 and CDR2: LGHNT, FRNRAP. CDR3 nucleotide sequence: TGTGCTAGTGGTTTGCCTAGAAACCGGGACATAGACACTGAAGCTTCCTTT. The encoded protein is CASGLPRNRDIDTEASF.

With respect to this clonotype: The junction departs from germline at one end; a sequencing error may be responsible. The chain joins TRBV29-1 to TRBJ1-1, with D possibly being TRBD1 (5 bases). The CDR3 is 11 residues long. The germline gives CDR1 SQVTM, CDR2 ANQGSEA. CDR3 in amino acids: CSAGDPDEAFF. CDR3 coding DNA: TGCAGCGCCGGGGACCCCGACGAAGCTTTCTTC.

A remark on this clonotype: One junction end disagrees with the germline gene, perhaps due to a read error. The CDR3 protein is CTSSPSGGGRDNEQFF. As DNA, the CDR3 is TGTACCAGCAGCCCGTCTGGGGGCGGGAGGGACAACGAGCAGTTCTTC. The J gene is TRBJ2-1, the V gene TRBV5-6; 9 bases align to TRBD2. Germline assignment: CDR1 SGHDT and CDR2 YYEEEE. This CDR3 has 16 residues.

V and J are TRBV12-3 or TRBV12-4 and TRBJ2-7, with 8 bases aligning to TRBD1. This CDR3 has 14 residues. J gave up 5 bases and V 6 bases, and 9 bases lay outside the gene matches. The CDR3 DNA sequence: TGTGCCAGCAGAGCGACAGGGGACATGGACGAGCAGTACTTC. As protein: CASRATGDMDEQYF.

Worth noting for this clonotype: Germline is not matched at one junction end, which may reflect a read error. J is TRBJ2-5 and V is TRBV12-3 or TRBV12-4; D call uncertain. The CDR3 loop spans 13 amino acids. The CDR3 spells CAGSRSGSETQYF. Here the CDR3 DNA reads TGTGCCGGCAGCCGAAGTGGGTCAGAGACCCAGTACTTC.